Detailed here is one T cell receptor beta chain. Antigen unknown. Trimming removed 10 bases from V and 7 bases from J; junction bases left unmatched: 9. CDR1 and CDR2 from the germline V gene are LNHDA and SQIVND (reference sequence). The CDR3 totals 13 residues. This sample stems from a study of T cells in localized non-small cell lung cancer. General study points: A single tumor region was sequenced, leaving heterogeneity possible. Exceeding tumor, uninvolved adjacent lung had the highest T cell clonality. In adjacent lung appeared a median about 58 of the top 100 tumor clones.

Method: immunoSEQ multiplex PCR; TCRdb's copy keeps in-frame clones and lacks some. The sample holds tens of thousands of clones; over 80% are singletons and the top ten take roughly 21%. The sample was peripheral blood, taken before any cancer treatment. The V gene is TRBV19, the J gene TRBJ1-5, with 8 bases lining up with TRBD1. The receptor was derived from a female donor older than 55 with stage II squamous cell lung carcinoma. Written as DNA, the CDR3 is TGTGCCACCACCGACAGGGGACGGCAGCCCCAGCATTTT. Protein product: CATTDRGRQPQHF.